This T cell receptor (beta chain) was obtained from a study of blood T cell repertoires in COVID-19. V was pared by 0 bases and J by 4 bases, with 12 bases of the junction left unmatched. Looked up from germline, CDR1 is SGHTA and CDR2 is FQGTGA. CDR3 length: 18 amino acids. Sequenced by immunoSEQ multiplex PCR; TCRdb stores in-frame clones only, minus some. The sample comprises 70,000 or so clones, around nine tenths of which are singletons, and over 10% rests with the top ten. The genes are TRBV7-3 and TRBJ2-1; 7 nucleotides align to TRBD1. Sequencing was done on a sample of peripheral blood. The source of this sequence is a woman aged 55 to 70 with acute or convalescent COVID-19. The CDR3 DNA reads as TGTGCCAGCAGCTTAACGTGGGGTGGACAGGCTCGGTACAATGAGCAGTTCTTC. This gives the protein CASSLTWGGQARYNEQFF.